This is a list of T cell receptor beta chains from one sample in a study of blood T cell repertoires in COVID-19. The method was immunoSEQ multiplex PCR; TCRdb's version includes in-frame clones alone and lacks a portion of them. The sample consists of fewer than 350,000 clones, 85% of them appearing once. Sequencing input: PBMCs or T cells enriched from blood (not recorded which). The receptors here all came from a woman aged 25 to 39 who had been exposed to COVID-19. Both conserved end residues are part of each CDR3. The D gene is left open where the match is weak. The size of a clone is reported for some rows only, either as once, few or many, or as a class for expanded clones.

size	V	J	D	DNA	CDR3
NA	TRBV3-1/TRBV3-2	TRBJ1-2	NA	TGTGCCAGCAGGACGTCCCGAGGGAACTATGGCTACACCTTC	CASRTSRGNYGYTF
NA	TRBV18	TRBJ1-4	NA	TGTGCCAGCTCACCACGGGAGGCAGGGTATGAAAAACTGTTTTTT	CASSPREAGYEKLFF
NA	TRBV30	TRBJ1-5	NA	TGTGCCTGGAGTGGTCCCCTTGCGGGTCAGCCCCAGCATTTT	CAWSGPLAGQPQHF
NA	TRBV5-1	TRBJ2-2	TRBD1	TGCGCCAGCAGCCCGCCGGGACAGGGGAACACCGGGGAGCTGTTTTTT	CASSPPGQGNTGELFF
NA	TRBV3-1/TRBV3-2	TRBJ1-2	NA	TGTGCCAGCAGCCAAGAAAGCGACGCCTTCTATGGCTACACCTTC	CASSQESDAFYGYTF
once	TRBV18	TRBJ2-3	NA	TGTGCCAGCTCACCAAGGGCAGCCTCGGGAACAGATACGCAGTATTTT	CASSPRAASGTDTQYF
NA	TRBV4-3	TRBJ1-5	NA	TGCGCCAGCAGCCAACAGTGGGGCGGCAATCAGCCCCAGCATTTT	CASSQQWGGNQPQHF
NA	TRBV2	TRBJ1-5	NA	TGTGCCAGCAGAAAAGGTCCCTCTAGACAGAGTAATCAGCCCCAGCATTTT	CASRKGPSRQSNQPQHF
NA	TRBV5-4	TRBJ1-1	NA	TGTGCCAGCACCTTGATTGGGGGGTGGGACACTGAAGCTTTCTTT	CASTLIGGWDTEAFF
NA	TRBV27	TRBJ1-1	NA	TGTGCCAGCAGTCTGCAGGTGAACACTGAAGCTTTCTTT	CASSLQVNTEAFF
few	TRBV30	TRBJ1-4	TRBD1	TGTGCCTGGAGTCGGTTGGGGGACAGGGGGCGAAATGAAAAACTGTTTTTT	CAWSRLGDRGRNEKLFF
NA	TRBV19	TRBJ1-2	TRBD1	TGTGCCAGTAGTATAGGGGGACAGACCTACTATGGCTACACCTTC	CASSIGGQTYYGYTF
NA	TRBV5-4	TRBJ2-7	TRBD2	TGTGCCAGCAGCTTGGCCAGCGGGAGATCCGAGCAGTACTTC	CASSLASGRSEQYF
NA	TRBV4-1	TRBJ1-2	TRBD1	TGCGCCAGCAGCCAAGATCATCAGGGGGCAGGGGGCTACACCTTC	CASSQDHQGAGGYTF
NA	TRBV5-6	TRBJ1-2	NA	TGTGCCAGCAGCTTGGGACTCGCCGGCTACACCTTC	CASSLGLAGYTF
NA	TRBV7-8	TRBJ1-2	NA	TGTGCCAGCAGCTTAGTTGCGGGGGGCGGCTATGGCTACACCTTC	CASSLVAGGGYGYTF
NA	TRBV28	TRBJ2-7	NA	TGTGCCAGCGCGCAGGGGAAAGGGATTTACGAGCAGTACTTC	CASAQGKGIYEQYF
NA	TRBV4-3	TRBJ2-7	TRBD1	TGCGCCAGCAGCCAAGATGAGGGGACAGGACTCTACGAGCAGTACTTC	CASSQDEGTGLYEQYF
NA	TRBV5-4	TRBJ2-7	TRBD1	TGTGCCAGCAGCCCCCGGGACAGGAATCCCGAGCAGTACTTC	CASSPRDRNPEQYF
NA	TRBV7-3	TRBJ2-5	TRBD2	TGTGCCAGCAGTCCTAGCGGGGAACAAGAGACCCAGTACTTC	CASSPSGEQETQYF